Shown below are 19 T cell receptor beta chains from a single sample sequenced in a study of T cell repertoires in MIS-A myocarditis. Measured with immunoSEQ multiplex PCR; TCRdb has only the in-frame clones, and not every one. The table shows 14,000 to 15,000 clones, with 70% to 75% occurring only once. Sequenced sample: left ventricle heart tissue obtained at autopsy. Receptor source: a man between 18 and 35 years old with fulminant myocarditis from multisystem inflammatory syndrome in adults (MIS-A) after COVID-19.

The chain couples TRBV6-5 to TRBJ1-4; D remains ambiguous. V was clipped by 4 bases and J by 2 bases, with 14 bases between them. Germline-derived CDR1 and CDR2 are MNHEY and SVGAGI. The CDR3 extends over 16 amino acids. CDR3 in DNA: TGTGCCAGCAGTTCGTCCGCGACACTTACTAATGAAAAACTGTTTTTT. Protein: CASSSSATLTNEKLFF.

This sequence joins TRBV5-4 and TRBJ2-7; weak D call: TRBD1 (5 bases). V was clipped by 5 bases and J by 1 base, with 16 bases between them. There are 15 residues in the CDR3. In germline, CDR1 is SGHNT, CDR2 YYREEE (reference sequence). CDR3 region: CASSYGPRGSYEQYF. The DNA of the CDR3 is TGTGCCAGCAGTTATGGGCCAAGGGGATCCTACGAGCAGTACTTC. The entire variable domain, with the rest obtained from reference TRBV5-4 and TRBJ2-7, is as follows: ETGVTQSPTHLIKTRGQQVTLRCSSQSGHNTVSWYQQALGQGPQFIFQYYREEENGRGNFPPRFSGLQFPNYSSELNVNALELDDSALYLCASSYGPRGSYEQYFGPGTRLTVT.

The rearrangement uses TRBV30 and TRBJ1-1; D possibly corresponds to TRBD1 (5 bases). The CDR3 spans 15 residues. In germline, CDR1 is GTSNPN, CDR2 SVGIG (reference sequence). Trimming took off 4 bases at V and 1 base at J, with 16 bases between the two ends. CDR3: CAWTVGESPNTEAFF. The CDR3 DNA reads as TGTGCCTGGACGGTGGGGGAATCGCCGAACACTGAAGCTTTCTTT.

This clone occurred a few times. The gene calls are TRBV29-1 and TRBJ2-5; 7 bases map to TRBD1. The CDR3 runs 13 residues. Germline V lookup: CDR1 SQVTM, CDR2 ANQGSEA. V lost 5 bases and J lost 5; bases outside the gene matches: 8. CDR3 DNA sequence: TGCAGCGTTCCGGGACAGTTAATGGAGACCCAGTACTTC. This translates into CSVPGQLMETQYF.

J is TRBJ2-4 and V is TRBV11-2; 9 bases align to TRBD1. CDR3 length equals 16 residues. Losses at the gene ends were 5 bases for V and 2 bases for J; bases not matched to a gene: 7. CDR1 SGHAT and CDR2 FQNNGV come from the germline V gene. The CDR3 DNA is TGTGCCAGCAGCACCGGTGGGACAGGGTCCAAAAACATTCAGTACTTC. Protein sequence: CASSTGGTGSKNIQYF. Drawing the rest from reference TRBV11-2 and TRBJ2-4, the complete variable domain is EAGVAQSPRYKIIEKRQSVAFWCNPISGHATLYWYQQILGQGPKLLIQFQNNGVVDDSQLPKDRFSAERLKGVDSTLKIQPAKLEDSAVYLCASSTGGTGSKNIQYFGAGTRLSVL.

CDR3 amino acids: CASSPIRDGQETQYF. In DNA form, the CDR3 reads TGTGCCAGCTCACCAATCCGGGACGGCCAAGAGACCCAGTACTTC. The V gene is TRBV18, the J gene TRBJ2-5; the D gene could be TRBD1 or TRBD2 (5 bases each). The CDR3 loop spans 15 amino acids. The germline V and J ends were trimmed by 2 bases and 1 base, with 11 bases remaining between them. The germline CDR1 and CDR2 sequences are KGHSH and LQKENI.

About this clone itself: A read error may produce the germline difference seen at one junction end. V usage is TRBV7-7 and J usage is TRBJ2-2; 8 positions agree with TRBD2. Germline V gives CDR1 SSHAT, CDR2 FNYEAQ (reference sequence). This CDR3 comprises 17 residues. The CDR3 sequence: CASSPRGAGDYTGELFF. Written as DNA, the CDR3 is TGTGCTAGCAGCCCGCGGGGAGCGGGGGACTACACCGGGGAGCTGTTTTTT. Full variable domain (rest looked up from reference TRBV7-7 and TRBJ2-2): GAGVSQSPRYKVTKRGQDVTLRCDPISSHATLYWYQQALGQGPEFLTYFNYEAQPDKSGLPSDRFSAERPEGSISTLTIQRTEQRDSAMYRCASSPRGAGDYTGELFFGEGSRLTVL.

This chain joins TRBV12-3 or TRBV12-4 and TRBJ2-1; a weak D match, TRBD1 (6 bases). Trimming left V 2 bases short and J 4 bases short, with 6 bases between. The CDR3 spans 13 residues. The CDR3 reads CASSLQGYNEQFF. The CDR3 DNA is TGTGCCAGCAGTTTACAGGGGTACAATGAGCAGTTCTTC.

The CDR3 sequence is CASSQLGRNTEAFF. As DNA, the CDR3 is TGCGCCAGCAGCCAGCTCGGGAGGAACACTGAAGCTTTCTTT. The chain uses TRBV4-3 and TRBJ1-1; D not resolved. V lost 3 bases to trimming and J lost 1 base, with 9 bases between them. The CDR3 is 14 amino acids. Germline CDR1 LGHNA, CDR2 YSLEER.

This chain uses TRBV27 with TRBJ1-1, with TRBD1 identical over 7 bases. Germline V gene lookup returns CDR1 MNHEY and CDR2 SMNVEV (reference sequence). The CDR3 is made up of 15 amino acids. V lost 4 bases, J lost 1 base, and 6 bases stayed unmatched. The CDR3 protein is CASSSLDRQNTEAFF. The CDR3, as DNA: TGTGCCAGCAGTTCCTTGGACAGGCAGAACACTGAAGCTTTCTTT.

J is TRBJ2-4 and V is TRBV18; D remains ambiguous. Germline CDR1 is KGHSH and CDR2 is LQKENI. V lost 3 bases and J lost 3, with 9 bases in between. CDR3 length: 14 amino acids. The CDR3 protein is CASSPTEGKNIQYF. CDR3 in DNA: TGTGCCAGCTCACCGACCGAAGGCAAAAACATTCAGTACTTC.

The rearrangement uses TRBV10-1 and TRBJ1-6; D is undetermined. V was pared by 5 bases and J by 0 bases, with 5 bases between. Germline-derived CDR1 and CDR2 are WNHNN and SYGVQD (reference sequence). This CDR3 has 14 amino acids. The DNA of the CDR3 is TGCGCCAGCAGTTCGGGCTCCTATAATTCACCCCTCCACTTT. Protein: CASSSGSYNSPLHF.

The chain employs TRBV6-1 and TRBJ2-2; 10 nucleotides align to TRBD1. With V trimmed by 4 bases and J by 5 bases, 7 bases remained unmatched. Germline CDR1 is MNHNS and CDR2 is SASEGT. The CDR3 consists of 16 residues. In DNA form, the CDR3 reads TGTGCCAGCAGTGTCGACAGGGGGCTCGGGACCGGGGAGCTGTTTTTT. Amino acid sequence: CASSVDRGLGTGELFF.

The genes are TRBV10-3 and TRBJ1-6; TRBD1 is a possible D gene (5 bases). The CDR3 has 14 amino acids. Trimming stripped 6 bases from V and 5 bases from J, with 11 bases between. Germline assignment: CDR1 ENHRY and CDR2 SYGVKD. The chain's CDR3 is CAISVGQNNSPLHF. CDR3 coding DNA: TGTGCCATCAGCGTAGGACAAAATAATTCACCCCTCCACTTT.

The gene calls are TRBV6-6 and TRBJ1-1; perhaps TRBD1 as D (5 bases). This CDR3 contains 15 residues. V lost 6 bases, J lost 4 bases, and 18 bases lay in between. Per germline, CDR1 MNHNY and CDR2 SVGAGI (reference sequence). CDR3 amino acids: CASSKRAWGGTEAFF. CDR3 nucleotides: TGTGCCAGCAGCAAACGGGCCTGGGGGGGCACTGAAGCTTTCTTT.

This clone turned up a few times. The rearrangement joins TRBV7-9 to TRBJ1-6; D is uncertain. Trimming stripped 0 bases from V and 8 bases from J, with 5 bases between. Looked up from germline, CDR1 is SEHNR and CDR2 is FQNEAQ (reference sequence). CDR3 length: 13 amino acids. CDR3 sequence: CASSLARDSPLHF. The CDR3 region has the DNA TGTGCCAGCAGCTTAGCGCGAGATTCACCCCTCCACTTT.

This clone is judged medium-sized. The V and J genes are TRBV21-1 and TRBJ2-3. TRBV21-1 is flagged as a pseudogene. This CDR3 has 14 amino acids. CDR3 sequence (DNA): TGTGCCAGCAGCAAAGTTGGGGGAACAGATACGCAGTATTTT. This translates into CASSKVGGTDTQYF.

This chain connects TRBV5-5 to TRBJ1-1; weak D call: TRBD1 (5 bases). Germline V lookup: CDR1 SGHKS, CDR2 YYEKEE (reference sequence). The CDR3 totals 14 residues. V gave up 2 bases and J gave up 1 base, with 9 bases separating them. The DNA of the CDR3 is TGTGCCAGCAGCTTCCCGGGGGGGAACACTGAAGCTTTCTTT. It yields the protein CASSFPGGNTEAFF.

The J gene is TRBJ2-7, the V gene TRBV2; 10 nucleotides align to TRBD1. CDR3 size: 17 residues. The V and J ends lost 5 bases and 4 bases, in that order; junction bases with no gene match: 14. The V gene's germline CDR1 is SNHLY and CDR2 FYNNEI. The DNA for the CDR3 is TGTGCCAGCAGTTGCACGGACAGGGGGATCTGCTTATACGAGCAGTACTTC. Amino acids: CASSCTDRGICLYEQYF.